This T cell receptor beta chain comes out of a study of control samples from healthy donors and cancer patients. From germline, CDR1 is SGHRS and CDR2 YFSETQ. The CDR3 is 13 residues long. V was clipped by 6 bases and J by 2 bases, with 10 bases between them. Sequencing used immunoSEQ multiplex PCR; TCRdb keeps in-frame clones, though not all of them. The table lists around 190,000 clones, 90% of them singletons. The receptor was isolated from a woman between 45 and 65 years old in good health. Material: blood. This rearrangement joins TRBV5-1 to TRBJ2-3, with a tentative D call TRBD2 (7 bases). CDR3 amino acids: CASKAGATDTQYF. CDR3 nucleotides: TGCGCCAGCAAGGCGGGGGCCACAGATACGCAGTATTTT.